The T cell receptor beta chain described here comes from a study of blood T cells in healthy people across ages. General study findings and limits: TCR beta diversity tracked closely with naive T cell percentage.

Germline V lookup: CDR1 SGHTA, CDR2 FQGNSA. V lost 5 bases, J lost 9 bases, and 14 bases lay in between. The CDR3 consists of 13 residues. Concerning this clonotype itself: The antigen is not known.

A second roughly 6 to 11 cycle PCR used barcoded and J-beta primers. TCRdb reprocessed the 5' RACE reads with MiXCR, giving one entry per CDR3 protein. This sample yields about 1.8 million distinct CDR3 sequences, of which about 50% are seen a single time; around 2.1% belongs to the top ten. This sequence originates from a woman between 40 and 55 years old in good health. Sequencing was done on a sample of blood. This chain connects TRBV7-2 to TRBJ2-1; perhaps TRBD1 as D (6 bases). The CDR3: CASSPPVGAEQFF. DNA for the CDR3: TGTGCCAGCAGCCCCCCCGTGGGGGCTGAGCAGTTCTTC.